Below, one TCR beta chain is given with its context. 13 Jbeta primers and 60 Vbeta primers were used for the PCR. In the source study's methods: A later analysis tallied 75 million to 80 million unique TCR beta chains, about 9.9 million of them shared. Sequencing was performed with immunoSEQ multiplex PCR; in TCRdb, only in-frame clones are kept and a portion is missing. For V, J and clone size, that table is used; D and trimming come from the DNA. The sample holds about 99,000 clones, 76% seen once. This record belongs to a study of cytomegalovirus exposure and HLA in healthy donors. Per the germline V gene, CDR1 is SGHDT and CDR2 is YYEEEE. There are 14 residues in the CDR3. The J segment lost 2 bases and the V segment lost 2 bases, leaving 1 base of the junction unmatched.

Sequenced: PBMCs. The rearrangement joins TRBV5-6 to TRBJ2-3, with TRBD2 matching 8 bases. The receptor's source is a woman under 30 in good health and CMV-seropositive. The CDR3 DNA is TGTGCCAGCAGCTTAGCGGGAGACACAGATACGCAGTATTTT. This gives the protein CASSLAGDTDTQYF.